Presented here are 32 T cell receptor beta chains from one specimen sequenced in a study of T cells in Graves' hyperthyroidism and ophthalmopathy. The TCR beta CDR3 regions underwent amplification using RNA transcripts as the source. Initially, a first-round RT-PCR of the TCR CDR3 employed the HTBI primer set. Each CDR3 protein gets one entry after TCRdb re-called the multiplex PCR reads with MiXCR. The table lists roughly 420,000 distinct CDR3 sequences, approximately 13% of them singletons, with about 5% in the top ten. Material for sequencing was blood. These TCRs come from a woman younger than 30 with Graves' hyperthyroidism.

This clonotype appeared a few times. V gene TRBV9 combines with J gene TRBJ2-7, with 9 bases matching TRBD1. This CDR3 is built from 15 residues. The ends lost 4 bases at V and 2 bases at J; junction bases unmatched: 7. Germline V CDR1 and CDR2: SGDLS, YYNGEE. The CDR3 is CASSSGTGMPYEQYF. CDR3 in DNA: TGTGCCAGCAGCTCCGGGACAGGGATGCCCTACGAGCAGTACTTC.

This clonotype was seen at least ten times. The chain carries TRBV7-2 and TRBJ1-2; a possible D gene is TRBD1 (6 bases). CDR3 length equals 16 residues. V lost 4 bases, J lost 2 bases, and 17 bases lay in between. Germline V lookup: CDR1 SGHTA, CDR2 FQGNSA. The CDR3 is CASSSLDRPPNYGYTF. The CDR3 DNA sequence: TGTGCCAGCAGCTCATTAGACAGGCCTCCGAACTATGGCTACACCTTC.

This clonotype was counted between two and nine times. The chain employs TRBV5-6 and TRBJ2-7, with TRBD2 matching over 12 bases. The germline V gene encodes CDR1 SGHDT and CDR2 YYEEEE. The CDR3 runs 15 residues. The V gene end was trimmed by 1 base and the J gene end by 6 bases; junction bases not matched to a gene: 5. The DNA of the CDR3 is TGTGCCAGCAGCTTGCTAGCGGGAGGGCCTGTCGAGCAGTACTTC. As protein: CASSLLAGGPVEQYF.

The sample holds many counts of this clonotype. The V gene is TRBV11-2, the J gene TRBJ2-7; TRBD2 matches at 14 bases. CDR3 length: 15 amino acids. CDR1 SGHAT and CDR2 FQNNGV come from the germline V gene. Germline trimming cut 2 bases from V and 6 bases from J; bases unmatched to any gene: 3. CDR3 sequence (DNA): TGTGCCAGCAGCTTAATGGGACTAGCGGGAGCCGAGCAGTACTTC. This encodes CASSLMGLAGAEQYF.

The rearrangement links TRBV9 to TRBJ2-1; D gene unclear. This CDR3 is built from 14 residues. V lost 0 bases to trimming and J lost 6 bases, with 10 bases between them. Germline V gene lookup returns CDR1 SGDLS and CDR2 YYNGEE. In DNA form, the CDR3 reads TGTGCCAGCAGCGTAGGGTCACAACCCAATGAGCAGTTCTTC. Amino acids: CASSVGSQPNEQFF.

The rearrangement uses TRBV7-9 and TRBJ2-2; D tentatively reads TRBD1 or TRBD2 (6 bases each). The V gene lost 5 bases and the J gene lost 3 bases, with 16 bases spanning the gap. In germline, CDR1 is SEHNR, CDR2 FQNEAQ (reference sequence). The CDR3 totals 16 residues. CDR3 loop: CASSLFPGGYTGELFF. The CDR3 nucleotides read TGTGCCAGCAGCCTATTTCCCGGGGGCTACACCGGGGAGCTGTTTTTT.

The chain employs TRBV28 and TRBJ2-7; TRBD2 is a possible D gene (7 bases). CDR3 length equals 13 residues. V was cut by 3 bases and J by 6 bases, with 12 bases left in between. Germline CDR1 and CDR2: MDHEN and SYDVKM. The CDR3 protein is CASSFRGAGEQYF. The CDR3 bases are TGTGCCAGCAGTTTCCGGGGGGCGGGCGAGCAGTACTTC.

This clonotype showed up many times. The chain links TRBV30 to TRBJ2-7; the D is unclear. V lost 0 bases and J lost 2, with 14 bases in between. This CDR3 spans 15 amino acids. Germline assignment: CDR1 GTSNPN and CDR2 SVGIG (reference sequence). CDR3 protein: CAWSVGLTSTYEQYF. The CDR3 region has the DNA TGTGCCTGGAGTGTAGGCCTCACATCGACCTACGAGCAGTACTTC. The variable domain in full, completed from reference TRBV30 and TRBJ2-7, reads SQTIHQWPATLVQPVGSPLSLECTVEGTSNPNLYWYRQAAGRGLQLLFYSVGIGQISSEVPQNLSASRPQDRQFILSSKKLLLSDSGFYLCAWSVGLTSTYEQYFGPGTRLTVT.

This clonotype was seen repeatedly, ten times or more. The chain joins TRBV7-2 to TRBJ2-7; D gene uncertain. Germline values: CDR1 SGHTA, CDR2 FQGNSA. The CDR3 consists of 15 residues. The ends were cut back, 4 bases at V and 6 bases at J, with 19 bases in the middle. In DNA, the CDR3 is TGTGCCAGCAGCTCACGATCGTTAGGGAAGTCCGAGCAGTACTTC. This gives the protein CASSSRSLGKSEQYF.

This clonotype was observed at least ten times. The J gene is TRBJ1-1, the V gene TRBV28; possibly TRBD1 for D (5 bases). The CDR3 contains 14 residues. Trimming took off 6 bases at V and 4 bases at J, with 15 bases between the two ends. Looked up from germline, CDR1 is MDHEN and CDR2 is SYDVKM. In DNA form, the CDR3 reads TGTGCCAGCAGATCGGTTTTAAGGGGCACTGAAGCTTTCTTT. Amino acids: CASRSVLRGTEAFF.

This clonotype has ten or more counts. This chain connects TRBV3-1 to TRBJ1-2; the match to TRBD1 covers 7 bases. J gave up 3 bases and V 0 bases, and 4 bases lay outside the gene matches. This CDR3 is built from 15 residues. Germline loops: CDR1 LGHDT, CDR2 YNNKEL (reference sequence). CDR3 amino acids: CASSQDRQGYYGYTF. CDR3 nucleotides: TGTGCCAGCAGCCAAGACCGACAGGGCTACTATGGCTACACCTTC.

The genes are TRBV6-1 and TRBJ2-4; 11 nucleotides agree with TRBD2. The V gene's germline CDR1 is MNHNS and CDR2 SASEGT. J lost 0 bases, V lost 3 bases, and 10 bases had no gene match. The CDR3 spans 19 residues. The CDR3 here is CASSELETSGVLAKNIQYF. As DNA, the CDR3 is TGTGCCAGCAGTGAGTTGGAGACTAGCGGGGTCTTAGCCAAAAACATTCAGTACTTC.

In this sample, this clonotype turned up many times. The V and J genes are TRBV11-1 and TRBJ2-1; no clear D gene. CDR1 and CDR2 from the germline V gene are SGHAT and FQDESV (reference sequence). Trimming took off 0 bases at V and 0 bases at J, with 6 bases between the two ends. The CDR3 contains 15 residues. CDR3: CASSLAGTSYNEQFF. CDR3 sequence (DNA): TGTGCCAGCAGCTTAGCCGGTACCTCCTACAATGAGCAGTTCTTC. Based on the CDR3 plus reference TRBV11-1 and TRBJ2-1, the full variable domain is EAEVAQSPRYKITEKSQAVAFWCDPISGHATLYWYRQILGQGPELLVQFQDESVVDDSQLPKDRFSAERLKGVDSTLKIQPAELGDSAMYLCASSLAGTSYNEQFFGPGTRLTVL.

This clonotype has at least ten counts. This chain joins TRBV28 and TRBJ2-2; maybe TRBD2 (5 bases). Germline V CDR1 and CDR2: MDHEN, SYDVKM. The CDR3 is made up of 15 amino acids. V shed 2 bases and J shed 4 bases, with 11 bases lying between them. CDR3 sequence: CASSLTGSGTGELFF. CDR3 sequence (DNA): TGTGCCAGCAGTTTAACGGGGTCCGGCACCGGGGAGCTGTTTTTT.

This clonotype was seen at least ten times. The V gene is TRBV10-3, the J gene TRBJ1-4; D remains ambiguous. CDR3 length: 14 residues. The germline V gene has CDR1 ENHRY and CDR2 SYGVKD. V lost 5 bases and J 5 bases, leaving 12 bases between the germline ends. The CDR3 spells CAISPGLTNEKLFF. CDR3 bases: TGTGCCATCAGTCCTGGACTGACGAATGAAAAACTGTTTTTT.

This clonotype was detected many times. J is TRBJ1-1 and V is TRBV7-3, with unresolved D. This CDR3 region has 12 residues. Trimming took 4 bases from V and 10 from J, leaving 13 bases between them. CDR1 is SGHTA and CDR2 is FQGTGA in the germline V gene. The CDR3 here is CASSSGRSGAFF. The CDR3 nucleotides are TGTGCCAGCAGCTCAGGACGTTCGGGAGCTTTCTTT.

This clonotype was observed a few times. The chain is built from TRBV5-1 and TRBJ2-6; D not certain. The germline gives CDR1 SGHRS, CDR2 YFSETQ. This CDR3 spans 15 amino acids. V was clipped by 9 bases and J by 1 base, with 14 bases between them. CDR3 protein: CATNREGSGANVLTF. The CDR3 nucleotides are TGCGCCACCAATAGGGAAGGATCTGGGGCCAACGTCCTGACTTTC.

This clonotype was picked up many times. This chain links TRBV27 with TRBJ2-3; TRBD2 might be the D (7 bases). V lost 4 bases and J lost 6, with 11 bases in between. Germline V gene lookup returns CDR1 MNHEY and CDR2 SMNVEV (reference sequence). CDR3 length: 13 residues. The CDR3 here is CASSWGGPDTQYF. The CDR3 region has the DNA TGTGCCAGCAGTTGGGGGGGGCCCGATACGCAGTATTTT.

This clonotype was counted a few times. The V and J genes are TRBV5-4 and TRBJ2-2; 11 nucleotides line up with TRBD2. Per germline, CDR1 SGHNT and CDR2 YYREEE (reference sequence). Losses at the gene ends were 4 bases for V and 6 bases for J; bases not matched to a gene: 5. This CDR3 has 15 amino acids. The CDR3 here is CASSQLAGVPGELFF. DNA of the CDR3: TGTGCCAGCAGCCAACTAGCGGGAGTGCCCGGGGAGCTGTTTTTT.

This clonotype was recorded only once. The CDR3 sequence is CATSDFRQGPHNEQFF. The DNA of the CDR3 is TGTGCCACCAGTGATTTCCGGCAGGGGCCCCACAATGAGCAGTTCTTC. The chain links TRBV24-1 to TRBJ2-1, with D possibly TRBD1 on 6 matching bases. Germline V CDR1 and CDR2: KGHDR, SFDVKD. The CDR3 has 16 amino acids. Trimming took 1 base from V and 5 from J, leaving 14 bases between them.

This clonotype occurred a few times. V usage is TRBV10-3 and J usage is TRBJ2-5; TRBD2 matches at 7 bases. The germline V gene encodes CDR1 ENHRY and CDR2 SYGVKD. With V trimmed by 0 bases and J by 5 bases, 9 bases remained unmatched. There are 16 residues in the CDR3. CDR3 nucleotide sequence: TGTGCCATCAGTGAGTCGTCTGGGAGGGGATTGGAGACCCAGTACTTC. Its protein product is CAISESSGRGLETQYF.

About this clonotype: A much larger clone differs from this one at a single base, so this may be a read error. The V gene is TRBV20-1, the J gene TRBJ1-5; 7 bases map to TRBD1. CDR3 length: 14 amino acids. CDR1 DFQATT and CDR2 SNEGSKA come from the germline V gene (reference sequence). CDR3 loop: CSAPGTASDQPQHF. The CDR3 DNA follows: TGCAGTGCACCCGGGACAGCTAGCGATCAGCCCCAGCATTTT.

The chain couples TRBV6-5 to TRBJ2-1; 10 nucleotides align to TRBD2. With 7 bases clipped from V and 10 bases from J, the junction kept 10 bases outside the gene matches. Germline V gene lookup returns CDR1 MNHEY and CDR2 SVGAGI. This CDR3 is built from 14 residues. CDR3 nucleotide sequence: TGTGCCAGCACCGACCTAGCGGGAGAAGGCGAGCAGTTCTTC. Protein: CASTDLAGEGEQFF.

A few counts support this clonotype. This rearrangement joins TRBV10-3 to TRBJ2-1; 12 bases are a match to TRBD2. V lost 4 bases and J lost 7; bases outside the gene matches: 5. CDR3 length: 15 amino acids. Germline loops: CDR1 ENHRY, CDR2 SYGVKD. CDR3 nucleotide sequence: TGTGCCATCAGTGGTACGACTAGCGGGAGTAATGAGCAGTTCTTC. It yields the protein CAISGTTSGSNEQFF.

This clonotype was picked up many times. For the CDR3, the DNA is TGTGCCACCAGCTGGACAGGAGGGGAGACCCAGTACTTC. It codes for CATSWTGGETQYF. The chain uses TRBV15 and TRBJ2-5, with a tentative D call TRBD1 (7 bases). The CDR3 contains 13 residues. V lost 5 bases to trimming and J lost 5 bases, with 12 bases between them. From germline, CDR1 is LNHNV and CDR2 YYDKDF (reference sequence).

This chain links TRBV4-1 with TRBJ2-7; tentatively, D is TRBD2 (5 bases). The CDR3 contains 15 residues. Germline CDR1 reads MGHRA; CDR2 reads YSYEKL. V was pared by 0 bases and J by 7 bases, with 16 bases between. In DNA form, the CDR3 reads TGCGCCAGCAGCCAAGAGGCAGTTCCGCGAGGGGAGCAGTACTTC. Its protein is CASSQEAVPRGEQYF.

Points on this clonotype: Lacking the conserved final phenylalanine or tryptophan, this CDR3 likely reflects a read error. The chain recombines TRBV7-7 with TRBJ2-2; TRBD1 matches at 11 bases. Germline CDR1 and CDR2: SSHAT and FNYEAQ (reference sequence). The CDR3 extends over 17 amino acids. The CDR3 is CASSPHSGTGGSGELFS. The CDR3 DNA is TGTGCTAGCAGCCCACACTCCGGGACAGGGGGATCCGGGGAGCTGTTTTCT.

The chain links TRBV20-1 to TRBJ2-1, with unresolved D. Deletions cut 5 bases from V and 6 bases from J, with 14 bases between. CDR1 DFQATT and CDR2 SNEGSKA come from the germline V gene (reference sequence). The CDR3 is 13 residues long. The CDR3 loop reads CSAPSLGPNEQFF. Here the CDR3 DNA reads TGCAGTGCTCCATCCCTAGGACCCAATGAGCAGTTCTTC.

This clonotype has a count of ten or more. This chain joins TRBV6-1 and TRBJ2-7, with 7 bases matching TRBD2. This CDR3 is built from 15 residues. The junction had 7 bases not matched to a gene; V was cut back by 0 bases and J by 5 bases. Germline CDR1 reads MNHNS; CDR2 reads SASEGT. CDR3 residues: CASSEAKGGAHEQYF. CDR3 DNA: TGTGCCAGCAGTGAAGCTAAGGGAGGGGCCCACGAGCAGTACTTC.

V gene TRBV6-2 or TRBV6-3 combines with J gene TRBJ1-2; the D gene is possibly TRBD1 (6 bases). CDR1 is MNHEY, CDR2 SVGEGT, per germline. The ends were cut back, 6 bases at V and 6 bases at J, with 14 bases in the middle. The CDR3 loop spans 13 amino acids. The CDR3 loop is CASRVTQGNGYTF. The CDR3 DNA is TGTGCCAGCAGGGTTACTCAGGGGAATGGCTACACCTTC.

CDR3 nucleotides: TGTGCCATCAGTGGAGGGGGGATGAATCGCTACGAGCAGTACTTC. Protein product: CAISGGGMNRYEQYF. J is TRBJ2-7 and V is TRBV10-3; D tentatively reads TRBD1 or TRBD2 (6 bases each). Germline CDR1 and CDR2: ENHRY and SYGVKD. The CDR3 sequence is 15 residues long. The V end was cut by 4 bases, the J end by 3 bases, with 16 bases between.

This clonotype was detected only a few times. The J gene is TRBJ2-7, the V gene TRBV12-3 or TRBV12-4, with D perhaps TRBD2 (6 bases). The CDR3 extends over 13 amino acids. Trimming cost V 6 bases and J 2 bases, with 11 bases left between them. The DNA for the CDR3 is TGTGCCAGCAGCGGGACTTACGCCTACGAGCAGTACTTC. Translation gives CASSGTYAYEQYF.